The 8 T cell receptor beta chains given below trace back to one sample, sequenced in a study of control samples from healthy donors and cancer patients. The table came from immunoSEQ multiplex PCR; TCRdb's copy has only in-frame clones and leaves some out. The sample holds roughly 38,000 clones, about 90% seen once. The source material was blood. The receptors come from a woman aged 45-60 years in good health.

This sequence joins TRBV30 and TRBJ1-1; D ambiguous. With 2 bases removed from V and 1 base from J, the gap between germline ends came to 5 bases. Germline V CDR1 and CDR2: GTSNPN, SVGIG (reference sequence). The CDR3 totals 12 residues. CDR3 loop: CAWSRQNTEAFF. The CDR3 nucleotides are TGTGCCTGGAGTAGGCAGAACACTGAAGCTTTCTTT.

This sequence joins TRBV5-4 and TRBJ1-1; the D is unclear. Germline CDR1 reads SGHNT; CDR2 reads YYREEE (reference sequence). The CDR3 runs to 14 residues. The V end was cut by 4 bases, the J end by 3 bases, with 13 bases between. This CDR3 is CASSPRGRDTEAFF. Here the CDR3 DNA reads TGTGCCAGCAGCCCACGTGGTAGGGACACTGAAGCTTTCTTT. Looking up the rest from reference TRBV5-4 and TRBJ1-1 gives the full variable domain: ETGVTQSPTHLIKTRGQQVTLRCSSQSGHNTVSWYQQALGQGPQFIFQYYREEENGRGNFPPRFSGLQFPNYSSELNVNALELDDSALYLCASSPRGRDTEAFFGQGTRLTVV.

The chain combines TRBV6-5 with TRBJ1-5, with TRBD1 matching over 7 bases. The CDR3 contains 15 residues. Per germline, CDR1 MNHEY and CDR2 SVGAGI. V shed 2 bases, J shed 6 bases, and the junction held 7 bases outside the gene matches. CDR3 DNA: TGTGCCAGCAGTTACGACAGGGAATGGGGTCAGCCCCAGCATTTT. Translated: CASSYDREWGQPQHF.

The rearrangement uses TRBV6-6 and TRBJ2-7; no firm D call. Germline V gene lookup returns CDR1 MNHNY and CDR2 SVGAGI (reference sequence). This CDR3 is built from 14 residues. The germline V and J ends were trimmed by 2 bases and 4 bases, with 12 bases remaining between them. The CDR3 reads CASSYGSYGYEQYF. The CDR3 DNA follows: TGTGCCAGCAGTTACGGCTCCTACGGGTACGAGCAGTACTTC.

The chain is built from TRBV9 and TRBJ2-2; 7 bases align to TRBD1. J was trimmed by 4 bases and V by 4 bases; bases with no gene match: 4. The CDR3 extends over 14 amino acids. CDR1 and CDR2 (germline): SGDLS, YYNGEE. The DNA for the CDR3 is TGTGCCAGCAGCCCGGGACAGACCACCGGGGAGCTGTTTTTT. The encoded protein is CASSPGQTTGELFF.

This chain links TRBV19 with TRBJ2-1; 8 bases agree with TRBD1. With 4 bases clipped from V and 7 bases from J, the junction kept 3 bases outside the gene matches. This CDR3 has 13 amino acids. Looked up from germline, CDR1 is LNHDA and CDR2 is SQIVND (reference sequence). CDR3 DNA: TGTGCCAGTAGTAGGCAGGGGGCGAATGAGCAGTTCTTC. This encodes CASSRQGANEQFF.

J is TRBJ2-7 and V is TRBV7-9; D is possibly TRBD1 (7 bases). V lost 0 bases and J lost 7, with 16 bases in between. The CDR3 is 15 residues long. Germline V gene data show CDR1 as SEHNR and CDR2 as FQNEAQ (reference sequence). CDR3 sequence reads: CASSLALLSGGEQYF. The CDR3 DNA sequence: TGTGCCAGCAGCTTAGCCCTGTTATCAGGGGGGGAGCAGTACTTC.

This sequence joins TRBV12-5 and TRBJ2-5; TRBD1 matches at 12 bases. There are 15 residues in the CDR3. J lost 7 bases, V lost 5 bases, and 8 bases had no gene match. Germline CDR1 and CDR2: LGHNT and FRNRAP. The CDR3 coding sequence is TGTGCTAGTGGTCCCGGGACAGGGGGCGGCGGGACCCAGTACTTC. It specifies CASGPGTGGGGTQYF.